This record covers a single T cell receptor (beta chain). As yet, its antigen is unknown. Produced via immunoSEQ multiplex PCR; TCRdb's table is partial and in-frame only. The sample holds 150,000 or so clones, around 90% seen once. The source of the sample is a study of T cell responses to AZD1222 COVID-19 vaccine. Findings and caveats of the study: In the spike-specific TCR repertoire, nearly half reportedly target unmutated variant regions. White British donors predominated, females outnumbered males, and clonal diversity was possibly underestimated.

This TCR was sampled from an adult who received the MenACWY meningococcal vaccine as a control. The sample was peripheral blood, taken 28 days after the second dose of the MenACWY control vaccine.

CDR3 sequence: CSVGGGYNTNEKLFF. Here the CDR3 DNA reads TGCAGCGTGGGGGGGGGATATAACACTAATGAAAAACTGTTTTTT. V and J are TRBV29-1 and TRBJ1-4, with TRBD1 as a possible D gene (5 bases). The V gene lost 6 bases and the J gene lost 2 bases, with 16 bases spanning the gap. Germline assignment: CDR1 SQVTM and CDR2 ANQGSEA. The CDR3 spans 15 residues.